This T cell receptor beta chain comes out of a study of vaccination effects on CD4 cells after COVID-19. General observations from the study: Convalescent patients in the study were few, and early post-infection timepoints were absent.

Sequencing used immunoSEQ multiplex PCR; TCRdb keeps in-frame clones, though not all of them. The profile covers around 63,000 clones, with around three quarters appearing a single time and 3.5% to 4.5% taken by the ten largest. Using viral peptide pools, the ViraFEST assay grew out antigen-specific CD4+ T cells prior to sequencing. CD4+ T cell isolation took place after 10 days of culture. None of these healthy vaccinees had been infected with SARS-CoV-2 before vaccination. In the case of this clone: Its matching antigen is unknown.

The sample was CD4+ T cells from PBMCs cultured with HCoV-OC43 spike peptides, taken before COVID-19 vaccination. Noted subset: HCoV-OC43 spike overlapping peptide pool stimulation. The source is a human donor who received a COVID-19 vaccine.

The DNA for the CDR3 is TGTGCCAGAAGCCAGGGTGAACTGCGTTTAAACAATGGCTACACCTTC. This translates into CARSQGELRLNNGYTF. The chain carries TRBV5-3 and TRBJ1-2, with D possibly being TRBD1 (5 bases). TRBV5-3 is treated as an ORF (open reading frame) with a function not yet certain. The V end was cut by 4 bases, the J end by 6 bases, with 22 bases between. This CDR3 is built from 16 residues.